A single sample is the source of the 24 T cell receptor beta chains below, sequenced in a study of molecular identifiers for immune sequencing clone quantification. TCRdb independently ran MiXCR on the PCR reads; one entry per CDR3 protein. Found here are more than 300,000 distinct CDR3 sequences, about a fifth of them singletons; the top ten hold approximately 0.84%. Sequencing was carried out using naive CD8+ T cells from blood, with Jurkat cell RNA spiked in. Subset of the sample: FACS-sorted CD8+CD4-CCR7+CD45RA+ naive T cells. The receptor source for this set is a human donor in good health. Some libraries in this study had Jurkat cell RNA spiked in.

This clonotype was seen more than once but under ten times. The CDR3 DNA follows: TGCGCCAGCAGCTCAGATTCTCAGGGGTATTCGTATCAAGAGACCCAGTACTTC. It yields the protein CASSSDSQGYSYQETQYF. The chain has TRBV5-1 and TRBJ2-5; possible D gene TRBD1, 6 bases. V was pared by 3 bases and J by 2 bases, with 23 bases between. Germline loops: CDR1 SGHRS, CDR2 YFSETQ. The CDR3 consists of 18 residues.

The sample holds a few counts of this clonotype. V and J are TRBV12-3 or TRBV12-4 and TRBJ2-5; the match to TRBD1 covers 7 bases. J gave up 2 bases and V 5 bases, and 5 bases lay outside the gene matches. This CDR3 has 14 amino acids. Here the CDR3 reads CASSPGQRQETQYF. In DNA, the CDR3 is TGTGCCAGCAGTCCGGGACAGCGACAAGAGACCCAGTACTTC.

This clonotype has more than one count but fewer than ten. The chain couples TRBV12-3 or TRBV12-4 to TRBJ2-2; 7 bases are a match to TRBD1. V lost 5 bases to trimming and J lost 7 bases; unmatched junction nucleotides: 7. The CDR3 is 14 residues long. CDR3 nucleotide sequence: TGTGCCAGCAGTGCCCAGACAGGGCACGGGGAGCTGTTTTTT. Translated: CASSAQTGHGELFF.

This clonotype was counted between two and nine times. The genes are TRBV3-1 and TRBJ2-2; D is undetermined. The CDR3 has 14 amino acids. Germline assignment: CDR1 LGHDT and CDR2 YNNKEL (reference sequence). The V end was cut by 6 bases, the J end by 4 bases, with 12 bases between. CDR3 in amino acids: CASSPRLGTGELFF. The CDR3 region has the DNA TGTGCCAGCAGTCCCAGACTCGGCACCGGGGAGCTGTTTTTT.

Many counts were recorded for this clonotype. The V and J genes are TRBV6-1 and TRBJ2-7; D is ambiguous. This CDR3 is 12 amino acids long. The V and J ends lost 2 bases and 6 bases respectively, with 8 bases between them. Germline values: CDR1 MNHNS, CDR2 SASEGT. The CDR3 region is CASSELGFEQYF. The CDR3 DNA follows: TGTGCCAGCAGTGAACTTGGGTTCGAGCAGTACTTC.

As for this clonotype: It may be a read error: a sequence one base away is much more abundant. This rearrangement joins TRBV29-1 to TRBJ1-1, with 7 positions matching TRBD1. The CDR3 loop spans 13 amino acids. V shed 6 bases, J shed 7 bases, and the junction held 11 bases outside the gene matches. The germline CDR1 and CDR2 sequences are SQVTM and ANQGSEA. In DNA form, the CDR3 reads TGCAGCGTCGACAGGGATTGGGTTAATGAAGCTTTCTTT. Its translation: CSVDRDWVNEAFF.

Note on this clonotype: Mismatch with germline at one junction end may stem from a read error. The chain is built from TRBV12-3 or TRBV12-4 and TRBJ2-7; D unresolved. The CDR3 length is 13 residues. The CDR3 loop reads CASSFRSSYERYF. DNA of the CDR3: TGTGCCAGCAGTTTCAGAAGCTCCTACGAGCGGTACTTC.

Worth noting for this clonotype: A read error is possible here, since a much larger clone lies one base away. This chain connects TRBV7-2 to TRBJ2-3; D possibly uses TRBD1 or TRBD2 (6 bases each). From germline, CDR1 is SGHTA and CDR2 FQGNSA. The CDR3 is 15 amino acids. The CDR3 DNA follows: TGTGCCCGCAGCTTAGAACAGGGACTCACAGATACGCAGTATTTT. Translating gives CARSLEQGLTDTQYF.

This clonotype was seen repeatedly, ten times or more. The chain links TRBV19 to TRBJ2-3; D tentatively fits TRBD1 or TRBD2 (5 bases each). Per the germline V gene, CDR1 is LNHDA and CDR2 is SQIVND (reference sequence). V lost 4 bases, J lost 2 bases, and 13 bases lay in between. The CDR3 loop spans 15 amino acids. The CDR3 here is CASSTGTRATDTQYF. The CDR3 DNA follows: TGTGCCAGTAGTACGGGGACCCGCGCCACAGATACGCAGTATTTT.

The table lists this clonotype with many counts. This chain joins TRBV14 and TRBJ1-1; D gene uncertain. The CDR3 consists of 13 residues. V was shortened by 4 bases and J by 10 bases, with 16 bases between the two germline ends. Germline V lookup: CDR1 SGHDN, CDR2 FVKESK. Here the CDR3 DNA reads TGTGCCAGCAGCCCCCTCTCGAGTAGCGGAGCTTTCTTT. Translating it yields CASSPLSSSGAFF.

V is TRBV2 and J is TRBJ2-7; 7 positions match TRBD1. The J segment lost 0 bases and the V segment lost 6 bases, leaving 5 bases of the junction unmatched. The CDR3 contains 14 residues. CDR1 and CDR2 from the germline V gene are SNHLY and FYNNEI. The CDR3 DNA is TGTGCCAGCAGCGGGGACAGATACTCCTACGAGCAGTACTTC. As protein: CASSGDRYSYEQYF. Full variable domain (remainder filled in from reference TRBV2 and TRBJ2-7): EPEVTQTPSHQVTQMGQEVILRCVPISNHLYFYWYRQILGQKVEFLVSFYNNEISEKSEIFDDQFSVERPDGSNFTLKIRSTKLEDSAMYFCASSGDRYSYEQYFGPGTRLTVT.

Turning to this clonotype: This sequence may be a read error, since a much larger clone differs from it by one base. V gene TRBV29-1 combines with J gene TRBJ2-2; D is ambiguous. V dropped 3 bases and J dropped 1 base, with 6 bases sitting between them. The germline V gene encodes CDR1 SQVTM and CDR2 ANQGSEA. CDR3 size: 13 residues. CDR3: CSVDRWNTGELFF. The CDR3 DNA is TGCAGCGTTGACAGGTGGAACACCGGGGAGCTGTTTTTT.

The chain recombines TRBV30 with TRBJ1-1, with a possible D match to TRBD1 (6 bases). The V and J ends lost 4 bases and 1 base respectively, with 13 bases between them. The V gene's germline CDR1 is GTSNPN and CDR2 SVGIG (reference sequence). This CDR3 has 14 amino acids. CDR3 loop: CAWTVGGQNTEAFF. The DNA for the CDR3 is TGTGCCTGGACCGTCGGGGGGCAGAACACTGAAGCTTTCTTT.

Ten or more counts support this clonotype. The chain combines TRBV9 with TRBJ2-3; possible D gene TRBD2, 5 bases. In germline, CDR1 is SGDLS, CDR2 YYNGEE. The CDR3 is 15 residues long. V lost 2 bases and J lost 0, with 10 bases in between. DNA for the CDR3: TGTGCCAGCAGCGTTGAGGGCCCTAGCACAGATACGCAGTATTTT. Translating it yields CASSVEGPSTDTQYF.

This rearrangement joins TRBV29-1 to TRBJ2-5; either TRBD1 or TRBD2 may supply D (6 bases each). V was pared by 0 bases and J by 5 bases, with 16 bases between. Germline CDR1 reads SQVTM; CDR2 reads ANQGSEA. The CDR3 extends over 15 amino acids. DNA of the CDR3: TGCAGCGTTGAAGATTTTGGGGGGCCAGGGGAGACCCAGTACTTC. It codes for CSVEDFGGPGETQYF.

This clonotype has just one count. V and J are TRBV7-3 and TRBJ2-1; 8 positions agree with TRBD2. The junction had 9 bases not matched to a gene; V was cut back by 4 bases and J by 7 bases. Germline V gives CDR1 SGHTA, CDR2 FQGTGA. This CDR3 spans 15 amino acids. The DNA of the CDR3 is TGTGCCAGCAGCTCTACCGGGACTAGTAAAAATGAGCAGTTCTTC. This translates into CASSSTGTSKNEQFF.

As concerns this clonotype: Since a much larger clone is just one base distant, this may be a read error. V gene TRBV5-1 combines with J gene TRBJ1-2; 8 nucleotides match TRBD1. This CDR3 region has 14 residues. Germline values: CDR1 SGHRS, CDR2 YFSETQ. The CDR3 sequence: CASVPGQDNDGYTF. The DNA for the CDR3 is TGCGCCAGCGTCCCGGGACAGGATAACGATGGCTACACCTTC.

This clonotype was seen only a few times. The V gene is TRBV3-1, the J gene TRBJ1-1, with D hard to call. The CDR3 is 14 residues long. V was shortened by 5 bases and J by 1 base, with 11 bases between the two germline ends. Germline CDR1 LGHDT, CDR2 YNNKEL (reference sequence). CDR3 in amino acids: CASSSIPENTEAFF. In DNA form, the CDR3 reads TGTGCCAGCAGCTCCATCCCCGAGAACACTGAAGCTTTCTTT.

About this clonotype: A much bigger clone sits one base away, suggesting this may be a read error. This chain links TRBV6-1 with TRBJ2-7; 12 nucleotides align to TRBD1. The CDR3 length is 17 residues. The trim removed 6 bases at V and 0 bases at J, leaving 9 bases unmatched. CDR1 and CDR2 (germline): MNHNS, SASEGT. CDR3 bases: TGTGCCAGCAGGCCCGGGACAGGGGGCCCAAGCTCCTACGAGCAGTACTTC. It is translated as CASRPGTGGPSSYEQYF.

This clonotype was counted only a few times. This may come from a read error, since a much larger clone is one base off. This is likely a read error, given that the CDR3 carries no conserved phenylalanine or tryptophan at its end. The genes are TRBV12-3 or TRBV12-4 and TRBJ2-7; D tentatively reads TRBD1 or TRBD2 (5 bases each). Trimming left V 8 bases short and J 6 bases short, with 11 bases between. The length of the CDR3 is 11 residues. CDR3 sequence reads: CASLVGAEQYL. Here the CDR3 DNA reads TGTGCCAGCCTGGTCGGGGCCGAGCAGTACCTC.

As to this clonotype: Because the CDR3 is missing its conserved closing phenylalanine or tryptophan, this is likely a read error. The CDR3 sequence: CASSPPTQGAYNEQFL. In DNA, the CDR3 is TGTGCCAGCTCACCACCGACACAGGGAGCCTACAATGAGCAGTTCCTC. The J gene is TRBJ2-1, the V gene TRBV18; D is perhaps TRBD1 (6 bases). The V gene's germline CDR1 is KGHSH and CDR2 LQKENI. CDR3 length: 16 residues. Trimming shortened V by 0 bases and J by 2 bases, and 11 bases separated the two germline ends.

Regarding this clonotype: A much bigger clone sits one base away, suggesting this may be a read error. This chain uses TRBV2 with TRBJ2-7, with D perhaps TRBD1 (5 bases). From germline, CDR1 is SNHLY and CDR2 FYNNEI. The CDR3 length is 12 residues. The CDR3 region is CASSEAGVEQCF. The CDR3 DNA follows: TGTGCCAGCAGTGAAGCAGGGGTCGAGCAGTGCTTC.

This clonotype has at least ten counts. The chain uses TRBV28 and TRBJ1-5, with 10 bases lining up with TRBD1. The CDR3 covers 14 residues. V dropped 6 bases and J dropped 6; count of bases not matched to a gene: 5. The germline gives CDR1 MDHEN, CDR2 SYDVKM. DNA of the CDR3: TGTGCCAGCAGGACGACAGGGGGCTTTCAGCCCCAGCATTTT. Translating gives CASRTTGGFQPQHF.

In this sample, this clonotype turned up a few times. This chain links TRBV25-1 with TRBJ2-7, with D perhaps matching TRBD1 or TRBD2 (5 bases each). Germline CDR1 is MGHDK and CDR2 is SYGVNS. V was trimmed by 4 bases and J by 2 bases, leaving 12 bases between them. CDR3 length: 14 residues. The CDR3 is CASSVLEGPYEQYF. DNA of the CDR3: TGTGCCAGCAGTGTGCTTGAGGGACCCTACGAGCAGTACTTC.